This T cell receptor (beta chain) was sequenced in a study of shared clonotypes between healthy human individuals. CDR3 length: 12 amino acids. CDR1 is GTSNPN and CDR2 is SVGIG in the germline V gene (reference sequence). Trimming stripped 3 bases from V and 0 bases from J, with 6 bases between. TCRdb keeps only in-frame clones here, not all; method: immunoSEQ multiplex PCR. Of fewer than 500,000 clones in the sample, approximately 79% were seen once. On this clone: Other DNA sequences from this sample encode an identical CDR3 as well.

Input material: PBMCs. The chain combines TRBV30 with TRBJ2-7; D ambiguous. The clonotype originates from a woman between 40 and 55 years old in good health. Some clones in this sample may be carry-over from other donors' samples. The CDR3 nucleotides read TGTGCCTGGAGCCCGAGCTCCTACGAGCAGTACTTC. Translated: CAWSPSSYEQYF. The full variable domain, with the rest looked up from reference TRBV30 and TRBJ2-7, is SQTIHQWPATLVQPVGSPLSLECTVEGTSNPNLYWYRQAAGRGLQLLFYSVGIGQISSEVPQNLSASRPQDRQFILSSKKLLLSDSGFYLCAWSPSSYEQYFGPGTRLTVT.